This TCR beta chain is drawn from a study of T cell responses to AZD1222 COVID-19 vaccine. Data came from immunoSEQ multiplex PCR; TCRdb stores just in-frame clones and leaves some out. The data show more than 80,000 clones, approximately 90% seen once. Pooling covered second doses at about 4 or about 12 weeks. The source is an adult who received the AZD1222 COVID-19 vaccine. The sample in question was peripheral blood, obtained 28 days after the second AZD1222 dose.

The CDR3 region is CASSPLRYGYTF. The CDR3 nucleotides are TGTGCCAGCAGTCCCCTCCGATATGGCTACACCTTC. The rearrangement links TRBV12-3 or TRBV12-4 to TRBJ1-2; no clear D. V lost 5 bases to trimming and J lost 5 bases, with 9 bases between them. This CDR3 region has 12 residues.